The 10 T cell receptor beta chains in this list originate from one sample, sequenced in a study of pediatric ulcerative colitis. One to two pinch biopsies were taken from the rectum during colonoscopy. This table comes from immunoSEQ multiplex PCR, and its TCRdb copy is limited to in-frame clones, with some not included. The sample has under 50,000 clones, about 79% seen once. Specimen: gut tissue. The receptors here all came from a girl aged 5 to 17 with moderate ulcerative colitis.

CDR3 amino acids: CASSWASTEAFF. The CDR3, as DNA: TGTGCCAGTAGTTGGGCTAGCACTGAAGCTTTCTTT. The chain is built from TRBV19 and TRBJ1-1; no reliable D call. The germline V gene has CDR1 LNHDA and CDR2 SQIVND (reference sequence). V was trimmed by 5 bases and J by 4 bases, leaving 8 bases between them. The CDR3 contains 12 residues.

The chain has TRBV13 and TRBJ1-2; D is unclear. V was trimmed by 1 base and J by 4 bases, leaving 16 bases between them. CDR3 length equals 16 residues. Germline V gene lookup returns CDR1 PRHDT and CDR2 FYEKMQ (reference sequence). The CDR3 bases are TGTGCCAGCAGCTTAGAGGTTGGAGATATTGGCTATGGCTACACCTTC. Translating it yields CASSLEVGDIGYGYTF.

The rearrangement links TRBV6-5 to TRBJ1-5; weak D call: TRBD1 (6 bases). Trimming removed 4 bases at V and 7 bases at J, with 14 bases between. Germline CDR1 and CDR2: MNHEY and SVGAGI. The CDR3 extends over 14 amino acids. The CDR3: CASSSTGLGQPQHF. CDR3 nucleotide sequence: TGTGCCAGCAGTTCTACAGGGCTTGGGCAGCCCCAGCATTTT.

The CDR3 nucleotides read TGTGCCAGCAGCTTACAGGGGGCTCGGACTGAAGCTTTCTTT. Translated, it gives CASSLQGARTEAFF. This chain connects TRBV5-6 to TRBJ1-1; 9 positions agree with TRBD1. The CDR3 length is 14 residues. Trimming took 2 bases from V and 5 from J; bases not matched to a gene: 4. Germline V gene lookup returns CDR1 SGHDT and CDR2 YYEEEE.

A few counts support this clone. The V gene is TRBV7-9, the J gene TRBJ2-2, with D possibly TRBD2 on 5 matching bases. The V end lost 2 bases, the J end lost 3 bases, and 10 bases lay between the germline ends. The CDR3 loop spans 15 amino acids. CDR1 is SEHNR, CDR2 FQNEAQ, per germline (reference sequence). The DNA of the CDR3 is TGTGCCAGCAGCTTACGTGGGAGAGACACCGGGGAGCTGTTTTTT. Protein product: CASSLRGRDTGELFF.

This chain links TRBV6-1 with TRBJ1-1, with D unresolved. V was cut by 8 bases and J by 0 bases, with 7 bases left in between. Germline V gene data show CDR1 as MNHNS and CDR2 as SASEGT. The CDR3 length is 12 residues. In DNA form, the CDR3 reads TGTGCCAGCGTTGAACTGAACACTGAAGCTTTCTTT. The encoded protein is CASVELNTEAFF.

This chain uses TRBV4-1 with TRBJ1-1, with a possible D match to TRBD1 (5 bases). V was shortened by 3 bases and J by 3 bases, with 14 bases between the two germline ends. The CDR3 runs 15 residues. The germline V gene has CDR1 MGHRA and CDR2 YSYEKL. The CDR3 region has the DNA TGCGCCAGCAGCCAGGCCGGGGGAATCGACACTGAAGCTTTCTTT. It yields the protein CASSQAGGIDTEAFF.

The chain links TRBV10-3 to TRBJ1-4; D not certain. Germline assignment: CDR1 ENHRY and CDR2 SYGVKD. Trimming shortened V by 3 bases and J by 3 bases, and 14 bases separated the two germline ends. The CDR3 has 16 residues. DNA for the CDR3: TGTGCCATCAGTGACCGGGAGGTATCGGCTAATGAAAAACTGTTTTTT. Its protein product is CAISDREVSANEKLFF.

The chain carries TRBV4-1 and TRBJ1-2; D call uncertain. Germline CDR1 reads MGHRA; CDR2 reads YSYEKL. The germline V and J ends were trimmed by 0 bases and 6 bases, with 8 bases remaining between them. The CDR3 loop spans 13 amino acids. This chain's CDR3 is CASSQERLNGYTF. CDR3 sequence (DNA): TGCGCCAGCAGCCAAGAGAGGCTGAATGGCTACACCTTC.

A single count supports this clone. The CDR3 protein is CASSSTSGSTDTQYF. CDR3 in DNA: TGTGCCAGCAGCTCGACTAGCGGGAGCACAGATACGCAGTATTTT. This chain links TRBV6-1 with TRBJ2-3; 10 bases align to TRBD2. Germline CDR1 MNHNS, CDR2 SASEGT. Germline trimming cut 6 bases from V and 0 bases from J; bases unmatched to any gene: 3. CDR3 length: 15 amino acids.